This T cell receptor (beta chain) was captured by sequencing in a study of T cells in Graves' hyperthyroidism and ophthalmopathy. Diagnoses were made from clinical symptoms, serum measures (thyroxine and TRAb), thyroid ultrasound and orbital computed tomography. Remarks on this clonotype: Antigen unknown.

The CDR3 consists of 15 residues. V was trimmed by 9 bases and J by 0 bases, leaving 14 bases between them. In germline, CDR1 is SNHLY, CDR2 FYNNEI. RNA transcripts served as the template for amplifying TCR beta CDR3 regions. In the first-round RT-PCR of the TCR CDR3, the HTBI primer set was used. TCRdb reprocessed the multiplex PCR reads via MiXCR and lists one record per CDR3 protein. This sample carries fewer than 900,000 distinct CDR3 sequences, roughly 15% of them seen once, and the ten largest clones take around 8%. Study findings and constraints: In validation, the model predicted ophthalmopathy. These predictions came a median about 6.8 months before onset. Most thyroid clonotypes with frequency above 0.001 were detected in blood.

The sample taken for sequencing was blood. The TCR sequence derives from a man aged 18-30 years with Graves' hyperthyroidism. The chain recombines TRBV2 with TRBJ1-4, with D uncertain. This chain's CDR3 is CASRWRFATNEKLFF. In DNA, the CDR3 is TGTGCCAGTAGATGGAGGTTTGCAACTAATGAAAAACTGTTTTTT.